This TCR beta chain was documented in a study of spatial heterogeneity in lung cancer. This clonotype has just a few counts. The time point denotes: blood at routine non-recurrence follow-up after resection. The CDR3 consists of 18 residues. Germline V CDR1 and CDR2: SGHVS, FNYEAQ. V was clipped by 1 base and J by 3 bases, with 18 bases between them. Using its own MiXCR run on the 5' RACE reads, TCRdb lists one record per CDR3 protein. The table shows fewer than 100,000 distinct CDR3 sequences, with 19% occurring only once. Sequences were derived from PBMCs, sampled at follow-up. The V gene is TRBV7-6, the J gene TRBJ2-2; the D gene is possibly TRBD1 (7 bases). This clonotype was sampled from a male donor with early-stage non-small cell lung cancer. CDR3 DNA sequence: TGTGCCAGCAGCTTAGAGATTGGTCAGGGGGGTTACACCGGGGAGCTGTTTTTT. This translates into CASSLEIGQGGYTGELFF.